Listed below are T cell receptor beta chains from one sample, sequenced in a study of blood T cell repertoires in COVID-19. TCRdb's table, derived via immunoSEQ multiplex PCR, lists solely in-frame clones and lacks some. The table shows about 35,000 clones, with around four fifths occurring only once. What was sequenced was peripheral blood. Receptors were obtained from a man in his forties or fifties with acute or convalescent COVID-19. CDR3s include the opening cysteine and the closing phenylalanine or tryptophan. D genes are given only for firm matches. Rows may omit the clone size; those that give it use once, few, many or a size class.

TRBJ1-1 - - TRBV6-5 TGTGCCAGCAGTCGGGTGTTGAACACTGAAGCTTTCTTT CASSRVLNTEAFF
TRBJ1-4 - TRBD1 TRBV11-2 TGTGCCAGCAGCTTAGTAGGACAGGGAAAAAAACTGTTTTTT CASSLVGQGKKLFF
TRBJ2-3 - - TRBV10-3 TGTGCCATCAGTGAGTCCCCGGCGACTCGAAGCACAGATACGCAGTATTTT CAISESPATRSTDTQYF
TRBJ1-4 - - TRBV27 TGTGCCAGCAGTTTATCTAGGGGGAATGAAAAACTGTTTTTT CASSLSRGNEKLFF
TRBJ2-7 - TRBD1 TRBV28 TGTGCCAGCTACGGACAGGGTACCTACGAGCAGTACTTC CASYGQGTYEQYF
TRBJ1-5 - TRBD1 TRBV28 TGTGCCAGCAGATACGATAGAGGGGGCGATCAGCCCCAGCATTTT CASRYDRGGDQPQHF
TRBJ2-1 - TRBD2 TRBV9 TGTGCCAGCAGCGCCGCGGGAGGGCAGGGTGAGCAGTTCTTC CASSAAGGQGEQFF
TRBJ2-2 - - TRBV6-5 TGTGCCAGCACTAGTGCGAACACCGGGGAGCTGTTTTTT CASTSANTGELFF
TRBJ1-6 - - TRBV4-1 TGCGCCAGCAGCCAAGGAAGTGGGGGCCTGATCCAATCACCCCTCCACTTT CASSQGSGGLIQSPLHF
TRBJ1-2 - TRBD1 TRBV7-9 TGTGCCAGCAGCCCAACAGGGGAAATCTATGGCTACACCTTC CASSPTGEIYGYTF
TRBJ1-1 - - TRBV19 TGTGCCAGTAGTATGGACGGCAGGGTGGGCGAAGCTTTCTTT CASSMDGRVGEAFF
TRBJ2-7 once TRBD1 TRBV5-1 TGCGCCAGCAGCTCCCAGACAGGGTTGGACGAGCAGTACTTC CASSSQTGLDEQYF
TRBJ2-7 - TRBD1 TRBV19 TGTGCCAGTGGGACAGGGGGGAGCTACGAGCAGTACTTC CASGTGGSYEQYF
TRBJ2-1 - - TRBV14 TGTGCCAGCAGCCAAACTAGATACAATGAGCAGTTCTTC CASSQTRYNEQFF
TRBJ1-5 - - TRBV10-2 TGCGCCAGCAGGGATCAGGGTCAGCCCCAGCATTTT CASRDQGQPQHF
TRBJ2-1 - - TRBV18 TGTGCCAGCTCACCACCACTAGGGATCGACGAGCAGTTCTTC CASSPPLGIDEQFF
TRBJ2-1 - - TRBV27 TGTGCCAGCAGCTCCACGGGGGGCTTGGATGAGCAGTTCTTC CASSSTGGLDEQFF
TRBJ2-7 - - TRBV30 TGTGCCTGGAGTTTTAGTCCTCCCTACGAGCAGTACTTC CAWSFSPPYEQYF
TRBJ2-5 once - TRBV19 TGTGCCAGTAGTATGTCGACAGGGAGGGAGACCCAGTACTTC CASSMSTGRETQYF
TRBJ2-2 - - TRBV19 TGTGCCAGTGAGCAGGTGAACACCGGGGAGCTGTTTTTT CASEQVNTGELFF
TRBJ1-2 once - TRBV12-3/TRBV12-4 TGTGCCAGCAGACACCGGAGGCTCGGTGGCTACACCTTC CASRHRRLGGYTF
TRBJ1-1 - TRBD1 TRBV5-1 TGCGCCAGCAGCTTGGGACAGGGGAGTGAAGCTTTCTTT CASSLGQGSEAFF
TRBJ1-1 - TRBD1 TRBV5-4 TGTGCCAGCAGCTTGATGGGACAGGGGGACACTGAAGCTTTCTTT CASSLMGQGDTEAFF
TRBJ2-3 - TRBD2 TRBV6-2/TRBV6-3 TGTGCCAGCAGTTACTCCCTAGCGGGGGCCGTGGCAGATACGCAGTATTTT CASSYSLAGAVADTQYF
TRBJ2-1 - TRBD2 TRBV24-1 TGTGCCACCAGTGCCCGGGGACTAGCGGGAGGGCCAAGGTCCTACAATGAGCAGTTCTTC CATSARGLAGGPRSYNEQFF
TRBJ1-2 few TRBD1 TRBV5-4 TGTGCCAGCAGGATGGGACAGTGGAACTATGGCTACACCTTC CASRMGQWNYGYTF
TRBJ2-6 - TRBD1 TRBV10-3 TGTGCCATCAGTGAGACACAGGGGGCTGGGGCCAACGTCCTGACTTTC CAISETQGAGANVLTF
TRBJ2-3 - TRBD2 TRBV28 TGTGCCAGCAGTCCCCCAAGGGAGGGGTATACGCAGTATTTT CASSPPREGYTQYF
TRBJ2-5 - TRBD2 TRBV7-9 TGTGCCAGCAGCCGGGCGGGGGGCGCGGGAGAGACCCAGTACTTC CASSRAGGAGETQYF
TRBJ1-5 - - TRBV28 TGTGCCAGCAGTTTAATCGGAGGGTGGGGGCAGCCCCAGCATTTT CASSLIGGWGQPQHF
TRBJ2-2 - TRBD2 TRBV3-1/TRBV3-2 TGTGCCAGCAGCCAAGAAAGGGAGCGGGGAAACACCGGGGAGCTGTTTTTT CASSQERERGNTGELFF
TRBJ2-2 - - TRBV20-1 TGCAGTGCTAGTCCCTCGGGAGCCGGGGAGCTGTTTTTT CSASPSGAGELFF
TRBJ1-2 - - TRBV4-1 TGCGCCAGCAGCCAAGGTCGGGACTATGGCTACACCTTC CASSQGRDYGYTF
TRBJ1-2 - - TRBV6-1 TGTGCCAGCAGTGAGTCCCAGGGGACCTATGGCTACACCTTC CASSESQGTYGYTF